These T cell receptor beta chains were read from a single sample in a study of cytomegalovirus exposure and HLA in healthy donors. Clones were read by immunoSEQ multiplex PCR, and TCRdb kept only the in-frame ones, dropping some. The sample lists 120,000 to 150,000 clones, around 80% seen once, with around 3% in the top ten. Material for sequencing was PBMCs. Receptors originate from a man aged 18 to 30 in good health and CMV-seropositive. Each CDR3 is given with its conserved first and last residue. D genes are given only for firm matches. Part of the rows lack a size; the others show once, few, many or a class for expanded clones.

d_gene: TRBD1
j_gene: TRBJ1-2
v_gene: TRBV28
abundance: -
CDR3aa: CASSLDRGRSGYTF
CDR3nt: TGTGCCAGCAGTTTAGATAGGGGGCGGAGTGGCTACACCTTC

d_gene: -
j_gene: TRBJ2-7
v_gene: TRBV2
abundance: -
CDR3aa: CASSEAASYEQYF
CDR3nt: TGTGCCAGCAGTGAAGCAGCTTCCTACGAGCAGTACTTC

d_gene: TRBD1
j_gene: TRBJ1-2
v_gene: TRBV6-6
abundance: -
CDR3aa: CASKNRGRYYGYTF
CDR3nt: TGTGCCAGCAAAAACAGGGGGCGATATTATGGCTACACCTTC

d_gene: TRBD1
j_gene: TRBJ1-5
v_gene: TRBV28
abundance: -
CDR3aa: CASSFRGQGNQPQHF
CDR3nt: TGTGCCAGCAGTTTCAGGGGGCAAGGGAATCAGCCCCAGCATTTT

d_gene: TRBD2
j_gene: TRBJ2-7
v_gene: TRBV5-1
abundance: -
CDR3aa: CASSSGTTLYEQYF
CDR3nt: TGCGCCAGCAGCTCCGGGACTACCCTTTACGAGCAGTACTTC

d_gene: -
j_gene: TRBJ2-2
v_gene: TRBV11-1
abundance: few
CDR3aa: CASSPRDIRTTGELFF
CDR3nt: TGTGCCAGCAGCCCTCGGGACATAAGAACAACCGGGGAGCTGTTTTTT

d_gene: TRBD1
j_gene: TRBJ1-2
v_gene: TRBV5-1
abundance: -
CDR3aa: CASSLRGQGIYGYTF
CDR3nt: TGCGCCAGCAGCCTGAGGGGACAGGGGATATATGGCTACACCTTC

d_gene: TRBD1
j_gene: TRBJ2-3
v_gene: TRBV6-5
abundance: -
CDR3aa: CASSYMAGQGTDTQYF
CDR3nt: TGTGCCAGCAGCTACATGGCGGGACAGGGCACAGATACGCAGTATTTT

d_gene: -
j_gene: TRBJ2-1
v_gene: TRBV27
abundance: few
CDR3aa: CASSLPGIEQFF
CDR3nt: TGTGCCAGCAGTTTACCAGGGATTGAGCAGTTCTTC

d_gene: -
j_gene: TRBJ2-2
v_gene: TRBV5-1
abundance: -
CDR3aa: CASSLRGQDTGELFF
CDR3nt: TGCGCCAGCAGCTTGAGAGGGCAGGACACCGGGGAGCTGTTTTTT

d_gene: -
j_gene: TRBJ1-1
v_gene: TRBV9
abundance: few
CDR3aa: CASSKDRNTEAFF
CDR3nt: TGTGCCAGCAGCAAAGACAGAAACACTGAAGCTTTCTTT

d_gene: TRBD2
j_gene: TRBJ2-7
v_gene: TRBV6-1
abundance: -
CDR3aa: CASSEGLAGYEQYF
CDR3nt: TGTGCCAGCAGTGAGGGACTAGCGGGTTACGAGCAGTACTTC

d_gene: -
j_gene: TRBJ2-7
v_gene: TRBV18
abundance: -
CDR3aa: CASSSTHLDYEQYF
CDR3nt: TGTGCCAGCTCATCAACCCATCTAGACTACGAGCAGTACTTC

d_gene: -
j_gene: TRBJ2-7
v_gene: TRBV2
abundance: once
CDR3aa: CASTSRVAPYEQYF
CDR3nt: TGTGCCAGCACTTCCCGGGTCGCCCCCTACGAGCAGTACTTC

d_gene: TRBD2
j_gene: TRBJ2-2
v_gene: TRBV5-1
abundance: -
CDR3aa: CASSSFLAANTGELFF
CDR3nt: TGCGCCAGCAGCTCGTTCCTAGCGGCGAACACCGGGGAGCTGTTTTTT

d_gene: TRBD2
j_gene: TRBJ2-7
v_gene: TRBV5-1
abundance: -
CDR3aa: CASTPLAGGVYEQYF
CDR3nt: TGCGCCAGCACCCCACTAGCGGGAGGGGTCTACGAGCAGTACTTC

d_gene: -
j_gene: TRBJ1-2
v_gene: TRBV30
abundance: -
CDR3aa: CAWSVTAPANYGYTF
CDR3nt: TGTGCCTGGAGTGTGACAGCTCCTGCTAACTATGGCTACACCTTC

d_gene: TRBD1
j_gene: TRBJ1-1
v_gene: TRBV6-1
abundance: -
CDR3aa: CASRTGVGNTEAFF
CDR3nt: TGTGCCAGCAGGACAGGGGTGGGGAACACTGAAGCTTTCTTT

d_gene: -
j_gene: TRBJ2-1
v_gene: TRBV27
abundance: -
CDR3aa: CASRRVNNEQFF
CDR3nt: TGTGCCAGCCGGAGGGTGAACAATGAGCAGTTCTTC

d_gene: -
j_gene: TRBJ1-2
v_gene: TRBV28
abundance: -
CDR3aa: CASSRTRRANYGYTF
CDR3nt: TGTGCCAGCAGCCGGACCCGGAGGGCGAACTATGGCTACACCTTC

d_gene: TRBD2
j_gene: TRBJ2-1
v_gene: TRBV7-7
abundance: -
CDR3aa: CASSTGLAGGLEQFF
CDR3nt: TGTGCTAGCAGCACAGGACTAGCGGGAGGGTTGGAGCAGTTCTTC

d_gene: TRBD1
j_gene: TRBJ1-1
v_gene: TRBV19
abundance: -
CDR3aa: CASRDMDRGHTEAFF
CDR3nt: TGTGCCAGTAGGGACATGGACAGGGGGCACACTGAAGCTTTCTTT

d_gene: -
j_gene: TRBJ2-5
v_gene: TRBV15
abundance: -
CDR3aa: CATSNRGRGFGETQYF
CDR3nt: TGTGCCACCAGCAACCGGGGCAGGGGCTTCGGGGAGACCCAGTACTTC

d_gene: -
j_gene: TRBJ1-5
v_gene: TRBV19
abundance: -
CDR3aa: CASSISGGNQPQHF
CDR3nt: TGTGCCAGTAGTATTTCAGGGGGCAATCAGCCCCAGCATTTT

d_gene: TRBD2
j_gene: TRBJ2-1
v_gene: TRBV5-1
abundance: -
CDR3aa: CASSPMGLAGVVGEDEQFF
CDR3nt: TGCGCCAGCAGCCCAATGGGACTAGCGGGAGTGGTAGGGGAGGATGAGCAGTTCTTC

d_gene: TRBD1
j_gene: TRBJ1-3
v_gene: TRBV2
abundance: -
CDR3aa: CASSPSTGEAGNTIYF
CDR3nt: TGTGCCAGCAGTCCATCGACAGGGGAGGCTGGAAACACCATATATTTT

d_gene: TRBD1
j_gene: TRBJ2-4
v_gene: TRBV5-1
abundance: -
CDR3aa: CASSLQTGRAKNIQYF
CDR3nt: TGCGCCAGCAGCCTACAGACAGGGAGAGCCAAAAACATTCAGTACTTC

d_gene: TRBD1
j_gene: TRBJ2-1
v_gene: TRBV7-3
abundance: -
CDR3aa: CASSSGRTGGHEQFF
CDR3nt: TGTGCCAGCTCCTCAGGACGGACAGGGGGCCATGAGCAGTTCTTC

d_gene: -
j_gene: TRBJ1-2
v_gene: TRBV30
abundance: -
CDR3aa: CAWTPQALYGYTF
CDR3nt: TGTGCCTGGACCCCACAGGCTTTGTATGGCTACACCTTC

d_gene: -
j_gene: TRBJ1-1
v_gene: TRBV5-1
abundance: few
CDR3aa: CASSQGWGTEAFF
CDR3nt: TGCGCCAGCAGCCAGGGGTGGGGCACTGAAGCTTTCTTT

d_gene: TRBD1
j_gene: TRBJ1-1
v_gene: TRBV6-5
abundance: -
CDR3aa: CASNTGGKAFF
CDR3nt: TGTGCCAGCAATACAGGGGGCAAAGCTTTCTTT

d_gene: -
j_gene: TRBJ2-3
v_gene: TRBV28
abundance: -
CDR3aa: CASTPYQGTDTQYF
CDR3nt: TGTGCCAGCACACCCTATCAGGGCACAGATACGCAGTATTTT

d_gene: TRBD1
j_gene: TRBJ1-5
v_gene: TRBV6-5
abundance: -
CDR3aa: CASSPDRGNQPQHF
CDR3nt: TGTGCCAGCAGCCCCGACAGGGGGAATCAGCCCCAGCATTTT

d_gene: TRBD1
j_gene: TRBJ2-2
v_gene: TRBV6-6
abundance: -
CDR3aa: CASSERTGPRTGELFF
CDR3nt: TGTGCCAGCAGCGAACGGACAGGGCCGCGGACCGGGGAGCTGTTTTTT

d_gene: TRBD2
j_gene: TRBJ2-5
v_gene: TRBV9
abundance: -
CDR3aa: CASSPRTSGTTSKGETQYF
CDR3nt: TGTGCCAGCAGCCCCCGCACTAGCGGGACCACCAGCAAGGGAGAGACCCAGTACTTC

d_gene: TRBD1
j_gene: TRBJ2-7
v_gene: TRBV6-1
abundance: -
CDR3aa: CASSARGQNLEQYF
CDR3nt: TGTGCCAGCAGTGCCAGGGGGCAAAACCTCGAGCAGTACTTC

d_gene: -
j_gene: TRBJ1-1
v_gene: TRBV30
abundance: few
CDR3aa: CAWKGTRSTEAFF
CDR3nt: TGTGCCTGGAAAGGGACAAGAAGCACTGAAGCTTTCTTT

d_gene: -
j_gene: TRBJ2-7
v_gene: TRBV7-9
abundance: -
CDR3aa: CASSPTSSYEQYF
CDR3nt: TGTGCCAGCAGCCCCACTAGCTCCTACGAGCAGTACTTC

d_gene: -
j_gene: TRBJ1-2
v_gene: TRBV30
abundance: -
CDR3aa: CAWSEPRRRANYGYTF
CDR3nt: TGTGCCTGGAGTGAACCGAGAAGGAGAGCTAACTATGGCTACACCTTC

d_gene: -
j_gene: TRBJ2-7
v_gene: TRBV19
abundance: -
CDR3aa: CATQPGSVTEQYF
CDR3nt: TGTGCCACCCAGCCAGGGTCGGTTACCGAGCAGTACTTC

d_gene: -
j_gene: TRBJ1-4
v_gene: TRBV15
abundance: -
CDR3aa: CATSTGFGEKLFF
CDR3nt: TGTGCCACCAGCACGGGGTTTGGTGAAAAACTGTTTTTT